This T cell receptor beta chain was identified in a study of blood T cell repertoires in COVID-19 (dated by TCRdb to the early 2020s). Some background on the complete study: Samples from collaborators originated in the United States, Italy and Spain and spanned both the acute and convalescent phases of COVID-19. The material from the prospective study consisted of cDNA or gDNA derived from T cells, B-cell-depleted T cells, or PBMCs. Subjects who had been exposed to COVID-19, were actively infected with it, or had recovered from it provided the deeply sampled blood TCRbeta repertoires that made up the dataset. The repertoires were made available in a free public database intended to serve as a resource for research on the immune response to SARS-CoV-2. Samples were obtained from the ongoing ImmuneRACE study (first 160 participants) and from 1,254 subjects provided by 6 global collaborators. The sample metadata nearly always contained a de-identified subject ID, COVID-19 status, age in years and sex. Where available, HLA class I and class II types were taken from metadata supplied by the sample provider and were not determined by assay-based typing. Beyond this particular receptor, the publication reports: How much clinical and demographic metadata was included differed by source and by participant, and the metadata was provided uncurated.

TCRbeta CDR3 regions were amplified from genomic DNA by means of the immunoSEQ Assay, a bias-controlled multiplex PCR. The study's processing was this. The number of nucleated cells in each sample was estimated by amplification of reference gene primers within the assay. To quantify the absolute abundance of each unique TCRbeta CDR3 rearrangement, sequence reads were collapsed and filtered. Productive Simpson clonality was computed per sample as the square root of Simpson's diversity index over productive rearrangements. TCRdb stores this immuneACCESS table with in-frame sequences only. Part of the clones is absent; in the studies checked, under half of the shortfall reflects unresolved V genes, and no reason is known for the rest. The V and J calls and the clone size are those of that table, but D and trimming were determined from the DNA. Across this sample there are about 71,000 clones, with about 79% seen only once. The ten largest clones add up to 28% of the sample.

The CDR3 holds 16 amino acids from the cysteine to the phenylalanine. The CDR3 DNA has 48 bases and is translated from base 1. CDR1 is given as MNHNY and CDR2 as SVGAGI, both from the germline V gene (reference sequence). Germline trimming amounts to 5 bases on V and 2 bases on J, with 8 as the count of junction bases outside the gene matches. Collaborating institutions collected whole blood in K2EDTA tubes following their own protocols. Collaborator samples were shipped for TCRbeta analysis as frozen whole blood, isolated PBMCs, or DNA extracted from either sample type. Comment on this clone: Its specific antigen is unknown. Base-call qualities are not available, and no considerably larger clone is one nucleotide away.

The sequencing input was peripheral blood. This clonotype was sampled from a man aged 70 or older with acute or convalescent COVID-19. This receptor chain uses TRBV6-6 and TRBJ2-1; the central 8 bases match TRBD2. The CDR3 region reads CASSPPPGGAYNEQFF. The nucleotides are TGTGCCAGCAGTCCCCCTCCGGGAGGGGCCTACAATGAGCAGTTCTTC.